Listed below are T cell receptor beta chains from one sample, sequenced in a study of graft-versus-host responses after intestinal transplantation. Produced via immunoSEQ multiplex PCR; TCRdb's table is partial and in-frame only. This sample has tens of thousands of clones, with 85% to 95% found just once. The sample in question was PBMCs, obtained approximately 360 days after intestinal transplant. These receptors all come from a human patient who received an intestinal transplant, so some T cells may come from the graft donor. Both conserved end residues are part of each CDR3. Each record gives: D gene, J gene, V gene, clone size, CDR3 protein, CDR3 DNA. D genes are given only for firm matches. For some rows the clone size is stated as once, few or many, or as a class when expanded; others skip it.

d_call: NA
j_call: TRBJ2-2
v_call: TRBV5-5
clone_size: NA
cdr3_aa: CASSLAYRHRELFF
cdr3_nt: TGTGCCAGCAGCTTGGCCTACCGCCACAGGGAGCTGTTTTTT

d_call: NA
j_call: TRBJ1-1
v_call: TRBV6-1
clone_size: NA
cdr3_aa: CASSGPAPLNTEAFF
cdr3_nt: TGTGCCAGCAGTGGGCCAGCACCGTTGAACACTGAAGCTTTCTTT

d_call: NA
j_call: TRBJ2-1
v_call: TRBV5-4
clone_size: NA
cdr3_aa: CASSFSGDDYNEQFF
cdr3_nt: TGTGCCAGCAGCTTCAGCGGTGATGACTACAATGAGCAGTTCTTC

d_call: TRBD1
j_call: TRBJ1-1
v_call: TRBV6-6
clone_size: NA
cdr3_aa: CASSSGGNTEAFF
cdr3_nt: TGTGCCAGCAGTTCAGGGGGGAACACTGAAGCTTTCTTT

d_call: TRBD1
j_call: TRBJ2-3
v_call: TRBV6-1
clone_size: NA
cdr3_aa: CASRRPGQRTDTQYF
cdr3_nt: TGTGCCAGCAGGAGGCCGGGACAGCGCACAGATACGCAGTATTTT

d_call: TRBD2
j_call: TRBJ2-1
v_call: TRBV2
clone_size: NA
cdr3_aa: CASRKLAGGGYNEQFF
cdr3_nt: TGTGCCAGCAGAAAACTAGCCGGGGGGGGCTACAATGAGCAGTTCTTC

d_call: TRBD1
j_call: TRBJ1-5
v_call: TRBV2
clone_size: NA
cdr3_aa: CASSLGQGNQPQHF
cdr3_nt: TGTGCCAGCAGCCTAGGACAGGGCAATCAGCCCCAGCATTTT

d_call: TRBD1
j_call: TRBJ1-3
v_call: TRBV29-1
clone_size: NA
cdr3_aa: CSVPGGTGNTIYF
cdr3_nt: TGCAGCGTTCCAGGGGGCACTGGAAACACCATATATTTT

d_call: NA
j_call: TRBJ1-1
v_call: TRBV29-1
clone_size: NA
cdr3_aa: CSPFGGGDYMNTEAFF
cdr3_nt: TGCAGCCCCTTTGGGGGCGGTGACTACATGAACACTGAAGCTTTCTTT

d_call: TRBD1
j_call: TRBJ2-1
v_call: TRBV7-3
clone_size: once
cdr3_aa: CASSEGQSSYNEQFF
cdr3_nt: TGTGCCAGCAGCGAGGGACAGAGCTCCTACAATGAGCAGTTCTTC

d_call: NA
j_call: TRBJ1-1
v_call: TRBV19
clone_size: NA
cdr3_aa: CASSNVGGDTEAFF
cdr3_nt: TGTGCCAGTAGTAACGTAGGGGGGGACACTGAAGCTTTCTTT

d_call: TRBD2
j_call: TRBJ2-1
v_call: TRBV7-3
clone_size: NA
cdr3_aa: CASSPLAGVNNEQFF
cdr3_nt: TGTGCCAGCAGCCCTCTAGCGGGGGTCAACAATGAGCAGTTCTTC

d_call: TRBD2
j_call: TRBJ2-2
v_call: TRBV2
clone_size: once
cdr3_aa: CASRLLASNTGELFF
cdr3_nt: TGTGCCAGCAGATTACTAGCGTCGAACACCGGGGAGCTGTTTTTT

d_call: NA
j_call: TRBJ2-1
v_call: TRBV9
clone_size: NA
cdr3_aa: CASSAQLASNEQFF
cdr3_nt: TGTGCCAGCAGCGCCCAGCTAGCGTCCAATGAGCAGTTCTTC

d_call: NA
j_call: TRBJ2-3
v_call: TRBV21-1
clone_size: NA
cdr3_aa: CASSGGTLDISDTQYF
cdr3_nt: TGTGCCAGCAGCGGGGGGACCTTGGACATCTCCGATACGCAGTATTTT

d_call: TRBD1
j_call: TRBJ1-2
v_call: TRBV7-9
clone_size: NA
cdr3_aa: CASSLPRGRGRRSYTF
cdr3_nt: TGTGCCAGCAGCTTACCTAGGGGCAGGGGGCGCAGGAGCTACACCTTC

d_call: TRBD1
j_call: TRBJ1-4
v_call: TRBV5-4
clone_size: NA
cdr3_aa: CASSLVKGANEKLFF
cdr3_nt: TGTGCCAGCAGCTTGGTGAAGGGGGCGAATGAAAAACTGTTTTTT

d_call: NA
j_call: TRBJ2-5
v_call: TRBV7-6
clone_size: NA
cdr3_aa: CASSFSGANRQETQYF
cdr3_nt: TGTGCCAGCAGCTTTTCTGGGGCAAATCGTCAAGAGACCCAGTACTTC

d_call: TRBD1
j_call: TRBJ2-5
v_call: TRBV15
clone_size: NA
cdr3_aa: CATSRFGQGDGQYF
cdr3_nt: TGTGCCACCAGCAGGTTCGGACAGGGGGATGGCCAGTACTTC

d_call: TRBD1
j_call: TRBJ2-7
v_call: TRBV4-1
clone_size: NA
cdr3_aa: CASSQGGQGLYEQYF
cdr3_nt: TGCGCCAGCAGCCAAGGGGGACAGGGGCTATACGAGCAGTACTTC

d_call: TRBD2
j_call: TRBJ2-5
v_call: TRBV29-1
clone_size: NA
cdr3_aa: CSVSAGGSQETQYF
cdr3_nt: TGCAGCGTTTCAGCGGGAGGAAGCCAAGAGACCCAGTACTTC

d_call: TRBD1
j_call: TRBJ1-6
v_call: TRBV6-5
clone_size: NA
cdr3_aa: CASSYSRTGGNSPLHF
cdr3_nt: TGTGCCAGCAGTTACTCTCGGACAGGGGGAAATTCACCCCTCCACTTT

d_call: TRBD2
j_call: TRBJ2-2
v_call: TRBV11-2
clone_size: NA
cdr3_aa: CASSSTQREISGELFF
cdr3_nt: TGTGCCAGCAGCTCTACTCAGCGGGAAATCTCCGGGGAGCTGTTTTTT

d_call: NA
j_call: TRBJ2-6
v_call: TRBV5-5
clone_size: NA
cdr3_aa: CASSLPGANVLTF
cdr3_nt: TGTGCCAGCAGCTTGCCTGGGGCCAACGTCCTGACTTTC

d_call: NA
j_call: TRBJ1-1
v_call: TRBV2
clone_size: NA
cdr3_aa: CASSPGGGRTEAFF
cdr3_nt: TGTGCCAGCAGCCCGGGTGGTGGGAGGACTGAAGCTTTCTTT

d_call: TRBD1
j_call: TRBJ1-6
v_call: TRBV6-1
clone_size: NA
cdr3_aa: CATATGGYNSPLHF
cdr3_nt: TGTGCCACCGCCACAGGGGGATACAATTCACCCCTCCACTTT

d_call: NA
j_call: TRBJ2-7
v_call: TRBV6-5
clone_size: NA
cdr3_aa: CASSYSMGLYEQYF
cdr3_nt: TGTGCCAGCAGTTACTCGATGGGTCTCTACGAGCAGTACTTC

d_call: NA
j_call: TRBJ1-5
v_call: TRBV6-5
clone_size: NA
cdr3_aa: CASKQQGGGNQPQHF
cdr3_nt: TGTGCCAGCAAACAACAGGGAGGTGGCAATCAGCCCCAGCATTTT

d_call: TRBD2
j_call: TRBJ2-1
v_call: TRBV6-1
clone_size: NA
cdr3_aa: CASSEIAGGLAYEQFF
cdr3_nt: TGTGCCAGCAGTGAAATAGCGGGGGGACTAGCCTATGAGCAGTTCTTC

d_call: NA
j_call: TRBJ1-2
v_call: TRBV11-3
clone_size: few
cdr3_aa: CASSGNTYYGYTF
cdr3_nt: TGTGCCAGCAGCGGTAACACCTACTATGGCTACACCTTC

d_call: TRBD1
j_call: TRBJ1-6
v_call: TRBV2
clone_size: NA
cdr3_aa: CASSATGNSPLHF
cdr3_nt: TGTGCCAGCAGTGCGACAGGGAATTCACCCCTCCACTTT

d_call: NA
j_call: TRBJ2-7
v_call: TRBV7-9
clone_size: NA
cdr3_aa: CASSLDSSYEQYF
cdr3_nt: TGTGCCAGCAGCTTAGACAGCTCCTACGAGCAGTACTTC

d_call: TRBD2
j_call: TRBJ2-3
v_call: TRBV6-5
clone_size: once
cdr3_aa: CASSYGGRALDTQYF
cdr3_nt: TGTGCCAGCAGTTACGGGGGGAGGGCCCTGGATACGCAGTATTTT

d_call: NA
j_call: TRBJ2-7
v_call: TRBV4-1
clone_size: once
cdr3_aa: CASSQVGGTAYYEQYF
cdr3_nt: TGCGCCAGCAGCCAAGTTGGAGGGACAGCTTACTACGAGCAGTACTTC

d_call: NA
j_call: TRBJ1-6
v_call: TRBV28
clone_size: NA
cdr3_aa: CASRGEAFYNSPLHF
cdr3_nt: TGTGCCAGCAGGGGGGAGGCGTTTTATAATTCACCCCTCCACTTT

d_call: TRBD1
j_call: TRBJ1-2
v_call: TRBV6-5
clone_size: NA
cdr3_aa: CASSPQGQLIFYTF
cdr3_nt: TGTGCCAGCAGTCCGCAGGGACAGTTAATCTTCTACACCTTC

d_call: NA
j_call: TRBJ2-5
v_call: TRBV19
clone_size: NA
cdr3_aa: CASSRERGHRQETQYF
cdr3_nt: TGTGCCAGTAGTAGGGAGAGGGGTCACCGACAAGAGACCCAGTACTTC

d_call: NA
j_call: TRBJ1-1
v_call: TRBV10-2
clone_size: NA
cdr3_aa: CASSESSRAGSAFF
cdr3_nt: TGCGCCAGCAGTGAGTCGAGCAGGGCCGGATCAGCTTTCTTT

d_call: NA
j_call: TRBJ1-6
v_call: TRBV5-4
clone_size: NA
cdr3_aa: CASSSWTDAAVHSPLHF
cdr3_nt: TGTGCCAGCAGCTCCTGGACAGACGCGGCAGTTCATTCACCCCTCCACTTT

d_call: TRBD1
j_call: TRBJ2-2
v_call: TRBV7-9
clone_size: NA
cdr3_aa: CASRRRDRGIRDVGELFF
cdr3_nt: TGTGCCAGCAGACGCCGGGACAGGGGAATACGTGATGTCGGGGAGCTGTTTTTT

d_call: NA
j_call: TRBJ2-5
v_call: TRBV2
clone_size: NA
cdr3_aa: CASTRRNPQYF
cdr3_nt: TGTGCCAGCACCAGGAGAAATCCCCAGTACTTC

d_call: NA
j_call: TRBJ1-1
v_call: TRBV2
clone_size: NA
cdr3_aa: CARTKGSGDTEAFF
cdr3_nt: TGTGCCCGGACAAAAGGCAGTGGGGACACTGAAGCTTTCTTT

d_call: NA
j_call: TRBJ2-7
v_call: TRBV7-9
clone_size: NA
cdr3_aa: CASSAPGASYEQYF
cdr3_nt: TGTGCCAGCAGCGCCCCAGGGGCCTCCTACGAGCAGTACTTC

d_call: NA
j_call: TRBJ2-2
v_call: TRBV19
clone_size: NA
cdr3_aa: CASSINWELFF
cdr3_nt: TGTGCCAGTAGTATAAACTGGGAGCTGTTTTTT

d_call: TRBD2
j_call: TRBJ2-7
v_call: TRBV7-6
clone_size: NA
cdr3_aa: CASSWTLALAGGPGEQYF
cdr3_nt: TGTGCCAGCAGCTGGACTTTGGCACTAGCGGGAGGGCCTGGAGAGCAGTACTTC

d_call: TRBD1
j_call: TRBJ2-1
v_call: TRBV5-1
clone_size: NA
cdr3_aa: CASSSPRKYPGTGTYNEQFF
cdr3_nt: TGCGCCAGCAGCTCGCCTCGCAAGTACCCCGGGACAGGAACCTACAATGAGCAGTTCTTC

d_call: TRBD2
j_call: TRBJ2-1
v_call: TRBV7-6
clone_size: NA
cdr3_aa: CASSQWTSGSGEQFF
cdr3_nt: TGTGCCAGCAGCCAATGGACTAGCGGGAGTGGTGAGCAGTTCTTC

d_call: NA
j_call: TRBJ2-1
v_call: TRBV12-5
clone_size: NA
cdr3_aa: CASGLVFDEQFF
cdr3_nt: TGTGCTAGTGGTTTGGTGTTCGATGAGCAGTTCTTC

d_call: TRBD1
j_call: TRBJ2-1
v_call: TRBV18
clone_size: NA
cdr3_aa: CASSQLTGNYNEQFF
cdr3_nt: TGTGCCAGCTCACAACTGACAGGGAACTACAATGAGCAGTTCTTC

d_call: NA
j_call: TRBJ2-1
v_call: TRBV18
clone_size: NA
cdr3_aa: CASSPNLDYNEQFF
cdr3_nt: TGTGCCAGCTCACCGAACCTAGACTACAATGAGCAGTTCTTC

d_call: NA
j_call: TRBJ2-7
v_call: TRBV27
clone_size: NA
cdr3_aa: CASSLSPGLYYEQYF
cdr3_nt: TGTGCCAGCAGTTTATCGCCGGGACTGTACTACGAGCAGTACTTC

d_call: TRBD1
j_call: TRBJ1-2
v_call: TRBV6-5
clone_size: NA
cdr3_aa: CASRIRDRTYGYTF
cdr3_nt: TGTGCCAGCAGGATACGGGACAGGACCTATGGCTACACCTTC

d_call: NA
j_call: TRBJ2-5
v_call: TRBV9
clone_size: NA
cdr3_aa: CASSVGFQKETQYF
cdr3_nt: TGTGCCAGCAGCGTAGGATTTCAGAAAGAGACCCAGTACTTC

d_call: NA
j_call: TRBJ1-1
v_call: TRBV6-5
clone_size: once
cdr3_aa: CASSKQGNTEAFF
cdr3_nt: TGTGCCAGCAGCAAACAGGGGAACACTGAAGCTTTCTTT